The sequence of this TCR beta chain was determined in a study of blood T cell repertoires in COVID-19. Overall study context: Spain, Italy and the United States supplied samples that represented acute and convalescent COVID-19. T cells, B-cell-depleted T cells, or PBMCs supplied cDNA or gDNA.

As originally analysed: The assay estimated nucleated cells by amplifying reference gene primers. Assay used: immunoSEQ multiplex PCR; TCRdb lists only in-frame clones, some missing. That table gives V, J and clone size, and the DNA gave D and trimming. This sample has approximately 250,000 clones; roughly 86% occur once, and the top ten carry approximately 9.7%. Sequenced input: peripheral blood. This sequence was found in a man aged 35 to 55 with active or convalescent COVID-19.

The CDR3 spells CASSKSDFQETQYF. The CDR3 DNA sequence: TGTGCCAGTAGTAAATCTGACTTTCAAGAGACCCAGTACTTC. The chain carries TRBV19 and TRBJ2-5; D gene ambiguous. Trimming removed 4 bases at V and 2 bases at J, with 11 bases between. The CDR3 runs 14 residues. Germline V gene data show CDR1 as LNHDA and CDR2 as SQIVND (reference sequence).